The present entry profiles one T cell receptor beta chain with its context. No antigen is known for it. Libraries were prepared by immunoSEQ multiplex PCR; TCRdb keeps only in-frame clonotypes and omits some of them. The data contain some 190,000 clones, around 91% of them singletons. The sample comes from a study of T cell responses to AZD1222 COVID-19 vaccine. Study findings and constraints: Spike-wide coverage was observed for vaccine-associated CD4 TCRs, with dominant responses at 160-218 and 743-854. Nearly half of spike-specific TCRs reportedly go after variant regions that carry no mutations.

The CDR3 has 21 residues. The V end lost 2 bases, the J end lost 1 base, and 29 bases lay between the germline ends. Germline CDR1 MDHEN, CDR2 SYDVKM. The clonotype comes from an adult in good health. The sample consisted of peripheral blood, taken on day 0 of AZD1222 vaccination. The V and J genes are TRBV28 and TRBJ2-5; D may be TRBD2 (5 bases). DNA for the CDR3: TGTGCCAGCAGTTTACAGAAATCTAGGATAGCGCCGCCTAGGGTCCAAGAGACCCAGTACTTC. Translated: CASSLQKSRIAPPRVQETQYF. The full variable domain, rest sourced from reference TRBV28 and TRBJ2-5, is DVKVTQSSRYLVKRTGEKVFLECVQDMDHENMFWYRQDPGLGLRLIYFSYDVKMKEKGDIPEGYSVSREKKERFSLILESASTNQTSMYLCASSLQKSRIAPPRVQETQYFGPGTRLLVL.